This T cell receptor beta chain was recovered during a study of low-dose radiotherapy and immunotherapy resistance in tumors. Whole-study context: Cohort 1 got 0.5 Gy per fraction every 2 weeks, 6.5 Gy in total.

Gene-specific TRAV and TRBV primers were used for first-strand cDNA, covering alpha and beta chains. TCR amplification involved about 21 PCR cycles with a constant-region primer and V-primer adapter. TCRdb reprocessed the reads via MiXCR and lists one record per CDR3 protein. The data show 80,000 to 95,000 distinct CDR3 sequences, around 9.2% seen once. J lost 7 bases, V lost 0 bases, and 5 bases had no gene match. The V gene's germline CDR1 is SQVTM and CDR2 ANQGSEA. This CDR3 has 14 residues. This clonotype was recorded many times. Time point defined: before trial treatment. The chain couples TRBV29-1 to TRBJ2-7; TRBD1 matches at 11 bases. The material sequenced was PBMCs, taken before treatment. The TCR comes from a male donor with prostate cancer. The CDR3 is CSVEDQDRGPEQYF. The DNA for the CDR3 is TGCAGCGTTGAAGATCAGGACAGGGGGCCTGAGCAGTACTTC.